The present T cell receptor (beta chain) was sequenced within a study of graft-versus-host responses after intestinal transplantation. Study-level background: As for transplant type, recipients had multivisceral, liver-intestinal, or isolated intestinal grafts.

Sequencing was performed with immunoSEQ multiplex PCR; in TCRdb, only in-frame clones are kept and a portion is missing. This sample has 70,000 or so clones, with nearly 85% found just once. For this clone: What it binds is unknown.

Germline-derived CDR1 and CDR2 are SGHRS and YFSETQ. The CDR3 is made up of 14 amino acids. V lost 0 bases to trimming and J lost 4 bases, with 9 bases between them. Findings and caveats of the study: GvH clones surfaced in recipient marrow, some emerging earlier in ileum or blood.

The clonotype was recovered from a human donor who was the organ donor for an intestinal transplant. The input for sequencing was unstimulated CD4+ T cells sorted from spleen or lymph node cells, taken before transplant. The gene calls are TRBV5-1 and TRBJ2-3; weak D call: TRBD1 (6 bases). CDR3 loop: CASSLGGPPDTQYF. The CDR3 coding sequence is TGCGCCAGCAGCTTGGGGGGGCCGCCAGATACGCAGTATTTT.